Below are 3 T cell receptor beta chains sequenced from a single sample in a study of T cells in Graves' hyperthyroidism and ophthalmopathy. Researchers amplified the TCR beta CDR3 regions from RNA transcripts. The HTBI primer set was used in a first-round RT-PCR of the TCR CDR3. TCRdb recomputed calls from the multiplex PCR reads with MiXCR, one row per CDR3 protein. Here the sample spans more than 350,000 distinct CDR3 sequences, around 15% being singletons. The sample consisted of blood. The receptor source for this set is a woman between 55 and 75 years old with Graves' ophthalmopathy.

This clonotype was picked up many times. The rearrangement uses TRBV5-1 and TRBJ2-7, with D maybe TRBD1 (6 bases). CDR3 length: 13 residues. Germline CDR1 is SGHRS and CDR2 is YFSETQ. V was clipped by 3 bases and J by 5 bases, with 12 bases between them. The CDR3 nucleotides are TGCGCCAGCAGCTGGGGGACACCGGACGAGCAGTACTTC. Translating it yields CASSWGTPDEQYF.

Many counts were recorded for this clonotype. The chain links TRBV2 to TRBJ1-4, with 9 positions matching TRBD1. The CDR3 is 16 residues long. After removal of 9 bases from V and 8 bases from J, the junction contained 16 bases not matched to a gene. The germline V gene encodes CDR1 SNHLY and CDR2 FYNNEI. The CDR3 DNA reads as TGTGCCAGTCACCGGGACAGGGTTTCGAAAACCGAAAAACTGTTTTTT. Encoded protein: CASHRDRVSKTEKLFF.

The sample holds many counts of this clonotype. J is TRBJ1-2 and V is TRBV12-3 or TRBV12-4; unclear D gene. V was cut by 5 bases and J by 5 bases, with 15 bases left in between. This CDR3 has 14 amino acids. The CDR3 DNA sequence: TGTGCCAGCAGTCCAAATGCCTTCCCTTATGGCTACACCTTC. It encodes CASSPNAFPYGYTF.